This passage covers 8 T cell receptor beta chains from one sample sequenced in a study of T cells in Graves' hyperthyroidism and ophthalmopathy. TCR beta CDR3 regions were amplified from RNA. The HTBI primer set was used in a first-round RT-PCR of the TCR CDR3. One entry per CDR3 protein results from TCRdb running MiXCR on the multiplex PCR reads. The sample contains fewer than 350,000 distinct CDR3 sequences, around a sixth of which appear only once. The sample consisted of blood. Source of these receptors: a woman aged 45-65 years with Graves' hyperthyroidism.

The V gene is TRBV14, the J gene TRBJ1-2, with D possibly TRBD1 on 5 matching bases. Between the trimmed V and J ends, which lost 2 bases and 5 bases, there was a span of 12 bases. CDR3 length: 14 amino acids. The V gene's germline CDR1 is SGHDN and CDR2 FVKESK. CDR3: CASSQLTGGYGYTF. Here the CDR3 DNA reads TGTGCCAGCAGCCAACTCACGGGGGGATATGGCTACACCTTC.

This clonotype was picked up one time. The rearrangement uses TRBV19 and TRBJ2-2; the D gene is possibly TRBD2 (6 bases). Germline V gene lookup returns CDR1 LNHDA and CDR2 SQIVND (reference sequence). CDR3 length equals 17 residues. The V and J ends lost 4 bases and 5 bases respectively, with 20 bases between them. The CDR3 coding sequence is TGTGCCAGTAGTAGAATGACGCGGGATTTCGGGACCGGGGAGCTGTTTTTT. Its translation is CASSRMTRDFGTGELFF.

A word on this clonotype: A read error may explain this, as a much larger clone is one base away. V gene TRBV2 combines with J gene TRBJ1-1; TRBD1 is a possible D gene (6 bases). Looked up from germline, CDR1 is SNHLY and CDR2 is FYNNEI. The CDR3 spans 16 residues. V was pared by 6 bases and J by 4 bases, with 21 bases between. The DNA of the CDR3 is TGTGCCAGCAGAGGACCTCGATGGGGGCTCGGCACTGAAGCTTTCTTT. Its protein product is CASRGPRWGLGTEAFF.

This clonotype occurred many times. The V call is TRBV3-1, the J call TRBJ2-7; TRBD2 matches at 8 bases. There are 14 residues in the CDR3. CDR1 LGHDT and CDR2 YNNKEL come from the germline V gene (reference sequence). J was trimmed by 3 bases and V by 2 bases; bases with no gene match: 3. The CDR3 DNA follows: TGTGCCAGCAGCCAATTCGGGGGGGACTACGAGCAGTACTTC. Amino acids: CASSQFGGDYEQYF.

In this sample, this clonotype turned up a few times. The rearrangement joins TRBV9 to TRBJ1-1, with TRBD1 as a possible D gene (6 bases). The CDR3 length is 18 residues. In germline, CDR1 is SGDLS, CDR2 YYNGEE. Trimming removed 0 bases at V and 3 bases at J, with 21 bases between. CDR3 amino acids: CASSVGIVVGAGDTEAFF. The CDR3 nucleotides read TGTGCCAGCAGCGTAGGTATAGTCGTGGGGGCAGGGGACACTGAAGCTTTCTTT.

The gene calls are TRBV14 and TRBJ2-1, with no clear D. V shed 4 bases and J shed 4 bases, with 11 bases lying between them. CDR3 length: 14 residues. The germline CDR1 and CDR2 sequences are SGHDN and FVKESK. CDR3 residues: CASSPNAVYNEQFF. CDR3 in DNA: TGTGCCAGCAGCCCTAACGCGGTTTACAATGAGCAGTTCTTC.

The chain is built from TRBV9 and TRBJ2-2, with D possibly being TRBD1 or TRBD2 (5 bases each). The V end lost 0 bases, the J end lost 0 bases, and 12 bases lay between the germline ends. CDR3 length: 17 amino acids. Germline values: CDR1 SGDLS, CDR2 YYNGEE. CDR3 in amino acids: CASSVAGQVANTGELFF. The CDR3 DNA sequence: TGTGCCAGCAGCGTAGCGGGGCAGGTCGCGAACACCGGGGAGCTGTTTTTT.

The V gene is TRBV3-1, the J gene TRBJ2-5, with TRBD2 matching 7 bases. Losses at the gene ends were 0 bases for V and 3 bases for J; bases not matched to a gene: 13. This CDR3 spans 18 amino acids. The germline CDR1 and CDR2 sequences are LGHDT and YNNKEL (reference sequence). The chain's CDR3 is CASSQDLGSGGTEETQYF. The CDR3 nucleotides are TGTGCCAGCAGCCAAGATCTTGGGTCGGGGGGAACAGAAGAGACCCAGTACTTC.